The TCR beta chain under discussion was sequenced for a study of OX40 agonist ivuxolimab in advanced cancers. Study summary: At 0.01 to 10 mg/kg, ivuxolimab was administered intravenously to patients every 2 weeks.

The assay was immunoSEQ multiplex PCR, and TCRdb's table has in-frame clones only and misses some. The table includes tens of thousands of clones, around 80% detected once. V dropped 1 base and J dropped 6 bases, with 10 bases sitting between them. In germline, CDR1 is MGHRA, CDR2 YSYEKL. The CDR3 contains 13 residues. The sequence came from an adult with an advanced solid tumor such as melanoma, head and neck, liver or kidney cancer. The source was CD4+ or CD8+ T cells sorted from blood, collected in a trial of the OX40 agonist ivuxolimab. The genes are TRBV4-1 and TRBJ2-7; unclear D gene. For the CDR3, the DNA is TGCGCCAGCAGCCAAGTTCCCCGGGTCGAGCAGTACTTC. It translates to CASSQVPRVEQYF.